Listed here are 23 T cell receptor beta chains from one sample, sequenced in a study of blood T cell repertoires in COVID-19. The assay was immunoSEQ multiplex PCR, and TCRdb's table has in-frame clones only and misses some. The sample yields about 59,000 clones, approximately 82% seen once. Sequencing used peripheral blood. These receptors all stem from a woman aged 80 or over with acute or convalescent COVID-19.

The chain uses TRBV28 and TRBJ2-2; no clear D. V lost 10 bases to trimming and J lost 2 bases, with 11 bases between them. In germline, CDR1 is MDHEN, CDR2 SYDVKM. The CDR3 contains 13 residues. In DNA, the CDR3 is TGTGCCACCGAGGCTGGTAACACCGGGGAGCTGTTTTTT. Encoded protein: CATEAGNTGELFF.

CDR3 DNA: TGTGCCAGTAGTATAGGCGGGACAGGGTCCATGAACACTGAAGCTTTCTTT. Its protein product is CASSIGGTGSMNTEAFF. This chain connects TRBV19 to TRBJ1-1; TRBD1 agrees at 9 bases. The J segment lost 0 bases and the V segment lost 1 base, leaving 6 bases of the junction unmatched. The CDR3 sequence is 17 residues long. From germline, CDR1 is LNHDA and CDR2 SQIVND (reference sequence).

The chain has TRBV9 and TRBJ2-7; TRBD2 might be the D (5 bases). The V end lost 4 bases, the J end lost 12 bases, and 8 bases lay between the germline ends. The CDR3 is 9 residues long. Germline V CDR1 and CDR2: SGDLS, YYNGEE. CDR3 DNA sequence: TGTGCCAGCAGCACTGAGGGGTACTTC. Its translation is CASSTEGYF.

This clone was recorded once. The rearrangement links TRBV5-1 to TRBJ2-5, with TRBD2 matching over 7 bases. The trim removed 0 bases at V and 1 base at J, leaving 3 bases unmatched. CDR3 length equals 15 residues. The V gene's germline CDR1 is SGHRS and CDR2 YFSETQ. The CDR3 DNA reads as TGCGCCAGCAGCTTGGGAGGGAGGGCCCAAGAGACCCAGTACTTC. Residues: CASSLGGRAQETQYF.

The rearrangement links TRBV4-1 to TRBJ2-7; D is perhaps TRBD1 (6 bases). Germline V gene sequence: CDR1 MGHRA, CDR2 YSYEKL. The length of the CDR3 is 14 residues. Trimming removed 4 bases at V and 3 bases at J, with 13 bases between. The CDR3 coding sequence is TGCGCCAGCAGCCGAGAAGGACAGCACTACGAGCAGTACTTC. It codes for CASSREGQHYEQYF.

The CDR3 sequence: CASSLRGDNSPLHF. The DNA for the CDR3 is TGTGCCAGCAGCCTCAGGGGAGACAATTCACCCCTCCACTTT. The chain recombines TRBV9 with TRBJ1-6; a weak D match, TRBD1 (6 bases). This CDR3 region has 14 residues. The V gene lost 4 bases and the J gene lost 7 bases, with 12 bases spanning the gap. The germline gives CDR1 SGDLS, CDR2 YYNGEE.

V is TRBV5-4 and J is TRBJ2-2; 7 bases agree with TRBD2. This CDR3 is 16 amino acids long. V was pared by 6 bases and J by 3 bases, with 11 bases of the junction left unmatched. In germline, CDR1 is SGHNT, CDR2 YYREEE (reference sequence). The CDR3 protein is CASTPGGGWDTGELFF. Written as DNA, the CDR3 is TGTGCCAGCACCCCCGGGGGAGGGTGGGACACCGGGGAGCTGTTTTTT.

The rearrangement uses TRBV10-2 and TRBJ2-5, with a weak D call TRBD1 (5 bases). This CDR3 comprises 15 residues. The germline V gene encodes CDR1 WSHSY and CDR2 SAAADI. V lost 3 bases and J lost 1, with 12 bases in between. The CDR3 spells CASSDDSRPQETQYF. CDR3 nucleotide sequence: TGCGCCAGCAGTGACGACAGCCGTCCCCAAGAGACCCAGTACTTC.

The genes are TRBV24-1 and TRBJ1-1, with 8 bases aligning to TRBD1. CDR3 length equals 13 residues. The junction had 1 base not matched to a gene; V was cut back by 7 bases and J by 1 base. Germline V lookup: CDR1 KGHDR, CDR2 SFDVKD. The CDR3: CATRGQGNTEAFF. The CDR3 DNA sequence: TGTGCCACCAGAGGACAGGGGAACACTGAAGCTTTCTTT.

The V and J genes are TRBV30 and TRBJ2-1, with D unclear. Germline values: CDR1 GTSNPN, CDR2 SVGIG (reference sequence). The CDR3 runs to 11 residues. V was trimmed by 2 bases and J by 5 bases, leaving 4 bases between them. CDR3 nucleotide sequence: TGTGCCTGGAGTCAGAACAATGAGCAGTTCTTC. Translating it yields CAWSQNNEQFF.

The chain couples TRBV28 to TRBJ2-5, with a tentative D call TRBD1 (6 bases). The V end lost 6 bases, the J end lost 5 bases, and 25 bases lay between the germline ends. Germline-derived CDR1 and CDR2 are MDHEN and SYDVKM. This CDR3 is built from 17 residues. The CDR3 sequence: CASSLGAGAIVRETQYF. For the CDR3, the DNA is TGTGCCAGCAGCCTGGGGGCAGGGGCGATAGTCCGGGAGACCCAGTACTTC.

The chain employs TRBV2 and TRBJ1-1; 9 nucleotides line up with TRBD1. Germline CDR1 and CDR2: SNHLY and FYNNEI. V trimming: 7 bases; J trimming: 4 bases; junction bases outside the gene matches: 4. The CDR3 runs 13 residues. CDR3 residues: CASIPDRGTEAFF. CDR3 DNA sequence: TGTGCCAGCATTCCGGACAGGGGCACTGAAGCTTTCTTT.

This chain uses TRBV7-2 with TRBJ1-2; D is ambiguous. The V gene lost 2 bases and the J gene lost 2 bases, with 12 bases spanning the gap. Germline V gene lookup returns CDR1 SGHTA and CDR2 FQGNSA. The CDR3 is 15 amino acids. The CDR3 bases are TGTGCCAGCAGCTTAATTACCCTAACCAACTATGGCTACACCTTC. It yields the protein CASSLITLTNYGYTF. The full variable domain, in which reference TRBV7-2 and TRBJ1-2 provide the parts outside the CDR3, is GAGVSQSPSNKVTEKGKDVELRCDPISGHTALYWYRQSLGQGLEFLIYFQGNSAPDKSGLPSDRFSAERTGGSVSTLTIQRTQQEDSAVYLCASSLITLTNYGYTFGSGTRLTVV.

The chain carries TRBV3-1 (or the pseudogene TRBV3-2) and TRBJ2-5; 9 bases agree with TRBD2. This CDR3 has 16 amino acids. Germline loops: CDR1 LGHDT, CDR2 YNNKEL (reference sequence). V lost 4 bases, J lost 5 bases, and 11 bases stayed unmatched. CDR3 in amino acids: CASSPSGGQVWETQYF. CDR3 nucleotide sequence: TGTGCCAGCAGCCCAAGCGGGGGGCAGGTATGGGAGACCCAGTACTTC.

The chain carries TRBV6-1 and TRBJ1-2; unclear D gene. V was pared by 0 bases and J by 0 bases, with 2 bases between. The CDR3 length is 13 residues. From germline, CDR1 is MNHNS and CDR2 SASEGT. The CDR3 reads CASSEAANYGYTF. CDR3 bases: TGTGCCAGCAGTGAAGCCGCTAACTATGGCTACACCTTC.

The rearrangement uses TRBV25-1 and TRBJ2-2; D call uncertain. The CDR3 contains 14 residues. Germline loops: CDR1 MGHDK, CDR2 SYGVNS. Trimming took off 4 bases at V and 4 bases at J, with 10 bases between the two ends. CDR3 bases: TGTGCCAGCAGTGCCGGGTCCGTCACCGGGGAGCTGTTTTTT. This translates into CASSAGSVTGELFF.

V and J are TRBV27 and TRBJ1-1; unclear D gene. Germline CDR1 MNHEY, CDR2 SMNVEV (reference sequence). This CDR3 has 15 amino acids. The V gene lost 2 bases and the J gene lost 0 bases, with 10 bases spanning the gap. The CDR3 reads CASSLGGLMNTEAFF. The CDR3 nucleotides are TGTGCCAGCAGTTTAGGAGGGCTCATGAACACTGAAGCTTTCTTT.

A few counts support this clone. The chain has TRBV18 and TRBJ1-5; D might be TRBD1 (5 bases). Trimming stripped 6 bases from V and 4 bases from J, with 13 bases between. Germline assignment: CDR1 KGHSH and CDR2 LQKENI. The CDR3 consists of 14 residues. CDR3: CASSPESGNQPQHF. For the CDR3, the DNA is TGTGCCAGCTCCCCTGAGTCAGGGAATCAGCCCCAGCATTTT. The entire variable domain, with the rest obtained from reference TRBV18 and TRBJ1-5, is as follows: NAGVMQNPRHLVRRRGQEARLRCSPMKGHSHVYWYRQLPEEGLKFMVYLQKENIIDESGMPKERFSAEFPKEGPSILRIQQVVRGDSAAYFCASSPESGNQPQHFGDGTRLSIL.

This chain uses TRBV30 with TRBJ1-2; no definite D call. The CDR3 loop spans 14 amino acids. Germline values: CDR1 GTSNPN, CDR2 SVGIG (reference sequence). Between the trimmed V and J ends, which lost 1 base and 3 bases, there was a span of 12 bases. CDR3 sequence: CAWSANLRDYGYTF. The DNA of the CDR3 is TGTGCCTGGAGTGCGAACCTCCGGGACTATGGCTACACCTTC.

The J gene is TRBJ1-6, the V gene TRBV9, with D possibly TRBD1 on 5 matching bases. V was clipped by 0 bases and J by 9 bases, with 16 bases between them. This CDR3 is built from 16 residues. Per the germline V gene, CDR1 is SGDLS and CDR2 is YYNGEE. CDR3 amino acids: CASSVAAAGIGSPLHF. The CDR3 DNA reads TGTGCCAGCAGCGTAGCTGCGGCAGGGATCGGTTCACCCCTCCACTTT. Together with reference TRBV9 and TRBJ1-6, the CDR3 gives the full variable domain: DSGVTQTPKHLITATGQRVTLRCSPRSGDLSVYWYQQSLDQGLQFLIQYYNGEERAKGNILERFSAQQFPDLHSELNLSSLELGDSALYFCASSVAAAGIGSPLHFGNGTRLTVT.

The chain has TRBV5-1 and TRBJ2-3, with TRBD2 matching over 9 bases. CDR1 SGHRS and CDR2 YFSETQ come from the germline V gene. The CDR3 contains 15 residues. V gave up 5 bases and J gave up 5 bases; unmatched junction bases: 9. The CDR3 region has the DNA TGCGCCAGCAGTAGGATAGCGGGAGAGAAAGATACGCAGTATTTT. Translating gives CASSRIAGEKDTQYF. Based on the CDR3 plus reference TRBV5-1 and TRBJ2-3, the full variable domain is KAGVTQTPRYLIKTRGQQVTLSCSPISGHRSVSWYQQTPGQGLQFLFEYFSETQRNKGNFPGRFSGRQFSNSRSEMNVSTLELGDSALYLCASSRIAGEKDTQYFGPGTRLTVL.

V usage is TRBV28 and J usage is TRBJ2-1; 12 bases are shared with TRBD2. Unmatched junction bases numbered 5, after V lost 6 bases and J lost 8 bases. The CDR3 spans 14 residues. Germline V gives CDR1 MDHEN, CDR2 SYDVKM. DNA for the CDR3: TGTGCCAGCAGGACTAGCGGGAGCCGTTATGAGCAGTTCTTC. Its protein product is CASRTSGSRYEQFF.

This chain joins TRBV5-5 and TRBJ2-7; the match to TRBD2 covers 12 bases. J lost 7 bases, V lost 1 base, and 3 bases had no gene match. The CDR3 sequence is 14 residues long. Germline V gene lookup returns CDR1 SGHKS and CDR2 YYEKEE (reference sequence). The CDR3 protein is CASSLLAGGGEQYF. The DNA for the CDR3 is TGTGCCAGCAGCTTGCTAGCGGGAGGGGGGGAGCAGTACTTC.